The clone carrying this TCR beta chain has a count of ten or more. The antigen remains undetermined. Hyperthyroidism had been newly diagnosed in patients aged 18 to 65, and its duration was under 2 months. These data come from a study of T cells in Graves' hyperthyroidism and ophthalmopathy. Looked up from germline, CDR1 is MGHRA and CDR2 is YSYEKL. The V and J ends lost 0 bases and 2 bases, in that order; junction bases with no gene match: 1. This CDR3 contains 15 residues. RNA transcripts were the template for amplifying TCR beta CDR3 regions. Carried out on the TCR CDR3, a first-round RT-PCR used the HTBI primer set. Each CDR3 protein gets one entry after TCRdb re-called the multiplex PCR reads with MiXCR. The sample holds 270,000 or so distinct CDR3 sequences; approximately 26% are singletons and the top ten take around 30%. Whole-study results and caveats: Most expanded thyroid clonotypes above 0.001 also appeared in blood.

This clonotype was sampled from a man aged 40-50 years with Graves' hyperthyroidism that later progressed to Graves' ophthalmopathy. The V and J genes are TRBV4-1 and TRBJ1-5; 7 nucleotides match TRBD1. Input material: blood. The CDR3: CASSQDGTGNQPQHF. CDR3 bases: TGCGCCAGCAGCCAAGACGGGACAGGCAATCAGCCCCAGCATTTT.